This T cell receptor (beta chain) was documented in a study of cytotoxic CD8 clonotypes in ibrutinib-treated CLL (dated by TCRdb to 2020 to 2023). Broadly, across the study: The cohort included about 15 treatment-naive and ten to twelve relapsed/refractory patients; 17 were IGHV unmutated. Response samples were taken after a median of approximately eleven months on treatment, ranging from roughly 6 to 36 months. Samples averaged roughly 280,000 productive templates and tens of thousands of productive rearrangements. Longitudinal samples were obtainable from 26 of the 86 participants in the trial. Every sample from remission and from progressive disease was obtained while the patients were still on ibrutinib. Responses were partial in 24 patients and complete in 2; after median about 63 months follow-up, some 15 stayed in remission and about twelve progressed. Cryopreserved peripheral blood mononuclear cells were collected before treatment, at response, and at either disease progression or sustained remission. What the study reported, not specific to this receptor: Baseline clonality was found to be higher than that of age-matched healthy donors and was strongly correlated with circulating CD8+ T-cell counts. At ibrutinib response clonality went up, during sustained remission it held steady, and at progression it dropped back toward baseline. Public clonotypes were rare and either contracted or stayed stable during treatment, and the rise in clonality at ibrutinib response reflected the expansion of private clonotypes. Sampling times were not matched between sustained-remission and progressing patients, and lymph node repertoires were not studied.

About this clone itself: The antigen this receptor binds is unknown. No base quality information exists; no much larger clone differs at one position.

The time point label, read with the paper, signifies: eleven to twelve months on ibrutinib. For TCR beta library preparation, approximately 2 micrograms of genomic DNA were isolated from cryopreserved PBMCs. High-throughput TCR beta sequencing was performed on longitudinal blood samples from CLL patients receiving ibrutinib monotherapy. The patients took part in an open-label, single-center phase 2 trial of ibrutinib monotherapy. The goal of deep resolution MiSeq sequencing was a depth between 1 in 1 million and 1 in 200,000 T cells, and coverage averaged 10x per clonotype. The immunoSEQ hsTCRB Kit was used to generate the TCR beta libraries. Regarding the original processing steps: The data were analyzed with ImmunoSEQ Analyzer and ImmunoSEQ Data Assistant, and V, D and J gene assignments followed IMGT definitions. Clonality, with values ranging from 0 to 1, was calculated as one minus the normalized Shannon entropy of productive rearrangement frequencies. Only overrepresented clonotypes making up at least 0.05% of the repertoire of each patient were included in the public clonotype analysis. Some twelve repertoires from age-matched healthy donors, obtained from immuneACCESS, served as clonality controls. Here the immuneACCESS table is served through TCRdb, limited to in-frame sequences with V and J called. Missing clones are a known gap in these copies; in checked studies unresolved V genes cover under half, and the rest lacks a known reason. That table supplies the V and J calls and clone size; D and trimming were determined from the DNA. The sample profile shows roughly 97,000 clones; 70% to 80% of them were found once. Of the sample, less than 35% falls within the top ten clones.

CDR3 length: 14 amino acids, cysteine to phenylalanine. Only the CDR3 region is kept as DNA, spanning 42 bases read in frame from base 1. According to the germline V gene, CDR1 reads SGDLS and CDR2 reads YYNGEE. Trimming costs V 0 bases and J 4 bases, and their ends lie 9 bases apart. The starting material was PBMCs, obtained after 12 months of ibrutinib treatment. The sequence was collected from a human donor with chronic lymphocytic leukemia. This chain is built from TRBV9 and TRBJ2-3, with an unclear D gene assignment. The DNA is TGTGCCAGCAGCGTAGCTACCCTTTCAGATACGCAGTATTTT. It translates to CASSVATLSDTQYF.